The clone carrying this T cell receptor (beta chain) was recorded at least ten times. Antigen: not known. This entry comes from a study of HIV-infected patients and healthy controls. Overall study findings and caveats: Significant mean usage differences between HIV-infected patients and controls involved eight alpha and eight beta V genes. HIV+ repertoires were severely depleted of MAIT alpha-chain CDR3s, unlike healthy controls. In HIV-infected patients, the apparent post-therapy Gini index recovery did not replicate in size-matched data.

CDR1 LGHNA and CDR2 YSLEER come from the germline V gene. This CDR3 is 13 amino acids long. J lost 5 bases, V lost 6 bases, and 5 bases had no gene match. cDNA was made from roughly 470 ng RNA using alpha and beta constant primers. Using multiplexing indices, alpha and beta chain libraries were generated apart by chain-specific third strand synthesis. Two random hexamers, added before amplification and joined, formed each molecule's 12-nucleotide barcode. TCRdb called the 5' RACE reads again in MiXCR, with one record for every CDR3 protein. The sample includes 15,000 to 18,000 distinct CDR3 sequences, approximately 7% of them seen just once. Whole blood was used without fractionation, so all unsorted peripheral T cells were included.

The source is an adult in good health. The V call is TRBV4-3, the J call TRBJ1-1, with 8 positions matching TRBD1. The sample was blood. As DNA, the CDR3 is TGCGCCAGCAGTCGGACAGGGAGTACTGAAGCTTTCTTT. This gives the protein CASSRTGSTEAFF.